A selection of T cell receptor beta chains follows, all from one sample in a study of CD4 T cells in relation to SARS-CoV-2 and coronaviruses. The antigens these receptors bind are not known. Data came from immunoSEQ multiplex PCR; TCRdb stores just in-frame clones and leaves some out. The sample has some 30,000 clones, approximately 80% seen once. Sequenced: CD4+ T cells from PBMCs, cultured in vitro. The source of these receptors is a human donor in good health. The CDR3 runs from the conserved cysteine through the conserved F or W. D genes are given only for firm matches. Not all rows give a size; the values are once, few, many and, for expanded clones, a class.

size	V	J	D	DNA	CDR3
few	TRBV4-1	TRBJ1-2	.	TGCGCCAGCGGCTCTGGCTACACCTTC	CASGSGYTF
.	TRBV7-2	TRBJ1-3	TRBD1	TGTGCCAGCAGCTTAGCGGGACAGAGCTCTGGAAACACCATATATTTT	CASSLAGQSSGNTIYF
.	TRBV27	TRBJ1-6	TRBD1	TGTGCCAGCAGTTCCCGGGACGGCAGGGGGCGTCCACCCCTCCACTTT	CASSSRDGRGRPPLHF
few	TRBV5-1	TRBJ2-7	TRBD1	TGCGCCAGCAATCGGGGCGGGACAGGGGCCTACGAGCAGTACTTC	CASNRGGTGAYEQYF
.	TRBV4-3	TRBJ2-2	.	TGCGCCAGCAGCCGATCAATGGGGGGTAAAACCGGGGAGCTGTTTTTT	CASSRSMGGKTGELFF
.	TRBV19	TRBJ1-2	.	TGTGCCAGTAGTTTGGCGACGGGGGAGGCTTATGGCTACACCTTC	CASSLATGEAYGYTF
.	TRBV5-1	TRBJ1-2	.	TGCGCCAGCAGCTTGGCCCCTAGACAGGCCCAGTATGGCTACACCTTC	CASSLAPRQAQYGYTF
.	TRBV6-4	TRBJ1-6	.	TGTGCCAGCAGTGAAATGAGTAATTCACCCCTCCACTTT	CASSEMSNSPLHF
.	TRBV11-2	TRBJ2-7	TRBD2	TGTGCCAGCAGCTTAGATCGACTAGCAGATCTGTACTTC	CASSLDRLADLYF
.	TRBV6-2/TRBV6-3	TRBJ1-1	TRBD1	TGTGCCAGCAGTGATGGACAGGGGCGAACTGAAGCTTTCTTT	CASSDGQGRTEAFF
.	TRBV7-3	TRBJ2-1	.	TGTGCCAGCAGTTCTAGCCCTACCTACAATGAGCAGTTCTTC	CASSSSPTYNEQFF
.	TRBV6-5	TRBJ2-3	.	TGTGCCAGCCAGGAGCGGAACACAGATACGCAGTATTTT	CASQERNTDTQYF
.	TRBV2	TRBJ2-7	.	TGTGCCAGCAGGGACAGTTACGAGCAGTACTTC	CASRDSYEQYF
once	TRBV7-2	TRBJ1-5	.	TGTGCCAGCAGCTTATTCGGGGCTTTTAACAATCAGCCCCAGCATTTT	CASSLFGAFNNQPQHF
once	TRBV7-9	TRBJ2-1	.	TGTGCCAGCAGCACCGACCTGGGGTACAATGAGCAGTTCTTC	CASSTDLGYNEQFF
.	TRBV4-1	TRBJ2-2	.	TGCGCCAGCGGGAGTCGACTATCCAACACCGGGGAGCTGTTTTTT	CASGSRLSNTGELFF
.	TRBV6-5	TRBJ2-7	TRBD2	TGTGCCAGCACAGGACTAGTTTACTACGAGCAGTACTTC	CASTGLVYYEQYF
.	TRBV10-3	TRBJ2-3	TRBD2	TGTGCCATCAGTGAACAAGCGGGGGCATCGGATACGCAGTATTTT	CAISEQAGASDTQYF
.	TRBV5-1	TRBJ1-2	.	TGCGCCAGCAGCACGACCGTCAGTCGGGGCTACACCTTC	CASSTTVSRGYTF
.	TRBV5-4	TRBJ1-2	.	TGTGCCAGCAGCTTGGCGGACACCATTTATGGCTACACCTTC	CASSLADTIYGYTF
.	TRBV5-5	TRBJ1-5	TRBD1	TGTGCCAGCAGCCTGACAGGGGATAGCAATCAGCCCCAGCATTTT	CASSLTGDSNQPQHF
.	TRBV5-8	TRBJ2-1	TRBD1	TGTGCCAGCAGGAAGACAGGGAGCCCCGAGCAGTTCTTC	CASRKTGSPEQFF
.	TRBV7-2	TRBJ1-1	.	TGTGCCAGCGGACAATTTATTTTCTTT	CASGQFIFF
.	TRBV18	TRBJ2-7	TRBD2	TGTGCCAGCTCACCTAGCGGGGGGGCCTCCAACGAGCAGTACTTC	CASSPSGGASNEQYF
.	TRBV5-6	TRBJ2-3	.	TGTGCCAGCAGCTGGGGCACCCGGGGCACAGATACGCAGTATTTT	CASSWGTRGTDTQYF
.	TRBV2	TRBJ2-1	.	TGTGCCAGCCATCCCGGGGCTAGCCGGGGCCATGAGCAGTTCTTC	CASHPGASRGHEQFF
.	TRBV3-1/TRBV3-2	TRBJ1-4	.	TGTGCCAGCAGCCAAGATATGAGGGGGGACGAAAAACTGTTTTTT	CASSQDMRGDEKLFF
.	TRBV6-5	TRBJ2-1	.	TGTGCCAGCAGTTACTCGGGACGCAGAAAGCAGTTCTTC	CASSYSGRRKQFF
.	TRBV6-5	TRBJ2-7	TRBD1	TGTGCCAGCAGCGGACAGGTTCTCTACGAGCAGTACTTC	CASSGQVLYEQYF
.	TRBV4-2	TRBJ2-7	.	TGTGCCAGCAGCCAAGCTAATTATAGGGACGAGCAGTACTTC	CASSQANYRDEQYF
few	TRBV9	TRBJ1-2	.	TGTGCCAGCAGCGGCCGGACGGGAGACTATGGCTACACCTTC	CASSGRTGDYGYTF
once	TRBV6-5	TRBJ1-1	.	TGTGCCAGCACTTGGCTGGGGTCCGGTGAAGCTTTCTTT	CASTWLGSGEAFF
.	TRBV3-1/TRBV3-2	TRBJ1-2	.	TGTGCCAGCAGCCAAGAAGCATTACGCGGCTACACCTTC	CASSQEALRGYTF
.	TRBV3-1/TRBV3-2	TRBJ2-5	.	TGTGCCAGCAGCCAAGAGGGGCGGAAGAGAGAGACCCAGTACTTC	CASSQEGRKRETQYF
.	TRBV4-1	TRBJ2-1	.	TGCGCCAGCAGCCAACCGGGCCTCCAACGGCGTACGCCCTACAATGAGCAGTTCTTC	CASSQPGLQRRTPYNEQFF
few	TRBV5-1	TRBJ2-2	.	TGCGCCAGCAGCGGGGTGGCAGGCAAGAACACCGGGGAGCTGTTTTTT	CASSGVAGKNTGELFF
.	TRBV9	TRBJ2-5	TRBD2	TGTGCCAGCAGCGCAACCGGGACTAGCGGGAGAGCTCAAGAGACCCAGTACTTC	CASSATGTSGRAQETQYF
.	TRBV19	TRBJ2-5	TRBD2	TGTGCCAGTAGTTTCCTAGCGGGAGGGCAAGAGACCCAGTACTTC	CASSFLAGGQETQYF
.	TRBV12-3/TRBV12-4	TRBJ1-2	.	TGTGCCAGCAGACCCGTATTTTACTATGGCTACACCTTC	CASRPVFYYGYTF
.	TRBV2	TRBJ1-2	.	TGTGCCAGCAGTGTCTCAGCTGAAGTTTATGGCTACACCTTC	CASSVSAEVYGYTF
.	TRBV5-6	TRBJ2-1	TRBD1	TGTGCCAGCAGCTTGGACCCGACAGGGGAGTTCTTC	CASSLDPTGEFF
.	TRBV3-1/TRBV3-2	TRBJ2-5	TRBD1	TGTGCCAGCAGCAACCCGGGACAGGGACAAGAGACCCAGTACTTC	CASSNPGQGQETQYF
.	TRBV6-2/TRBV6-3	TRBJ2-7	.	TGTGCCAGCAACCCGCTGGGGCCTCCTAGCGATGAGCAGTACTTC	CASNPLGPPSDEQYF
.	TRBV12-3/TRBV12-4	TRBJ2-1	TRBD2	TGTGCCAGCAGTCGGACTAGCGGGGAGCAGTTCTTC	CASSRTSGEQFF
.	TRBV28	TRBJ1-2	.	TGTGCCTCTGATGGGGGGCTCGACTATGGCTACACCTTC	CASDGGLDYGYTF
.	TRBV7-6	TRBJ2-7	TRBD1	TGTGCCAGCAGCCCCCGGACCGGGACAGGCAGCTCCTACGAGCAGTACTTC	CASSPRTGTGSSYEQYF
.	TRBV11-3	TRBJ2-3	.	TGTGCCAGCAGCTTAGGAGGCCACAATACAGATACGCAGTATTTT	CASSLGGHNTDTQYF
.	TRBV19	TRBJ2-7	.	TGTGCCAGTAGTATGTCGACAGGATCCTACGAGCAGTACTTC	CASSMSTGSYEQYF
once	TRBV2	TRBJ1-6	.	TGTGCCAGCAGTGACAGCTCCTATAATTCACCCCTCCACTTT	CASSDSSYNSPLHF
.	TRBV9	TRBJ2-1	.	TGTGCCAGCAGCGCGTCAGGGGAAGAGGTCAATGAGCAGTTCTTC	CASSASGEEVNEQFF
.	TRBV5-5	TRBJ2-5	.	TGTGCCAGCAGCCTCCTGGGACGCCAAGAGACCCAGTACTTC	CASSLLGRQETQYF
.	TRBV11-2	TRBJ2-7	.	TGTGCCAGCAGCTTATACCCGGTGACCTACGAGCAGTACTTC	CASSLYPVTYEQYF